This record looks at one T cell receptor (beta chain) sequence and its context. This sample stems from a study of blood T cell repertoires in COVID-19. Study at large: Sources were T cells, B-cell-depleted T cells, or PBMCs; the material itself was cDNA or gDNA.

The assay was immunoSEQ multiplex PCR, and TCRdb's table has in-frame clones only and misses some. This sample has tens of thousands of clones; roughly 88% occur once, and the top ten carry under 4.5%. V shed 1 base and J shed 1 base, with 8 bases lying between them. Germline V gene lookup returns CDR1 KGHSH and CDR2 LQKENI. This CDR3 comprises 15 residues. Specimen: peripheral blood. This TCR was recovered from a human donor in a cohort sampled during active COVID-19. The chain employs TRBV18 and TRBJ1-3; no clear D. The CDR3 here is CASSPRRESGNTIYF. CDR3 DNA sequence: TGTGCCAGCTCACCACGTCGGGAGTCTGGAAACACCATATATTTT.